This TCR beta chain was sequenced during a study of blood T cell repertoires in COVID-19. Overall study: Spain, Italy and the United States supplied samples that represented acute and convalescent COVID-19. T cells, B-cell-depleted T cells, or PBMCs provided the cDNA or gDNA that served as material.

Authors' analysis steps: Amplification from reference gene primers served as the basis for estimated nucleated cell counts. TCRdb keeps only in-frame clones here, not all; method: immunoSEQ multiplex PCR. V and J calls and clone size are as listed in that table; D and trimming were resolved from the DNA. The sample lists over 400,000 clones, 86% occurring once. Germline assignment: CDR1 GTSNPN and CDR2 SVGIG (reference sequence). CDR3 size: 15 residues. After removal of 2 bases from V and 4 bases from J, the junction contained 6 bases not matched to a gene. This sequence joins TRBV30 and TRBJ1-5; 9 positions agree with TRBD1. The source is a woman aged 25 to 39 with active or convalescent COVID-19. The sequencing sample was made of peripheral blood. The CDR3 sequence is CAWSTGTGYNQPQHF. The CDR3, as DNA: TGTGCCTGGAGTACCGGGACAGGGTATAATCAGCCCCAGCATTTT.